Shown below are 5 T cell receptor beta chains from a single sample sequenced in a study of glioma-infiltrating T cells after dendritic cell vaccination. This table comes from immunoSEQ multiplex PCR, and its TCRdb copy is limited to in-frame clones, with some not included. The sample lists about 73,000 clones, approximately 80% occurring once. The sample was blood, taken before dendritic cell vaccination. These receptors originate from a human donor with glioblastoma.

This chain connects TRBV6-6 to TRBJ1-2; no clear D gene. The CDR3 length is 13 residues. The ends were cut back, 6 bases at V and 6 bases at J, with 14 bases in the middle. The germline gives CDR1 MNHNY, CDR2 SVGAGI (reference sequence). The CDR3 coding sequence is TGTGCCAGCAGCCTCCTTAAGGAGGATGGCTACACCTTC. Translating it yields CASSLLKEDGYTF.

The chain recombines TRBV21-1 with TRBJ2-7; whether TRBD1, the table's D call, matches the DNA was not checked. TRBV21-1 represents a pseudogene. The CDR3 consists of 15 residues. The CDR3 reads CASSNGDRPRYEQYV. The DNA of the CDR3 is TGTGCCAGCAGCAATGGGGACAGGCCGCGATACGAGCAGTACGTC.

The chain carries TRBV6-5 and TRBJ2-3, with TRBD2 identical over 7 bases. Trimming at V came to 5 bases and at J to 0 bases, leaving 5 bases not matched to a gene. Germline V CDR1 and CDR2: MNHEY, SVGAGI. CDR3 length equals 15 residues. The CDR3 is CASSISGASTDTQYF. CDR3 in DNA: TGTGCCAGCAGTATAAGCGGGGCTAGCACAGATACGCAGTATTTT.

This clone came up a few times. V usage is TRBV5-4 and J usage is TRBJ1-4; 7 nucleotides match TRBD1. Germline V gene lookup returns CDR1 SGHNT and CDR2 YYREEE (reference sequence). Trimming cost V 4 bases and J 8 bases; bases outside gene matches: 11. The CDR3 is made up of 15 amino acids. This CDR3 reads CASSVSTGLEEKLFF. The CDR3 nucleotides are TGTGCCAGCAGCGTCTCGACAGGGTTAGAGGAAAAACTGTTTTTT.

J is TRBJ1-4 and V is TRBV6-5, with 9 bases identical to TRBD1. The CDR3 runs 16 residues. After removal of 4 bases from V and 5 bases from J, the junction contained 8 bases not matched to a gene. CDR1 MNHEY and CDR2 SVGAGI come from the germline V gene. Written as DNA, the CDR3 is TGTGCCAGCAGTTCAACATCACAGGGGGCGAATGAAAAACTGTTTTTT. Translating it yields CASSSTSQGANEKLFF.